Included here is one T cell receptor beta chain sequence, with context. This CDR3 has 13 residues. Germline CDR1 reads SQVTM; CDR2 reads ANQGSEA. Trimming removed 4 bases from V and 0 bases from J, with 7 bases in between. Reverse transcription of extracted RNA yielded cDNA, which provided the sequencing template. Sequencing was performed with immunoSEQ multiplex PCR; in TCRdb, only in-frame clones are kept and a portion is missing. In the table there are hundreds of thousands of clones, around two thirds of which are singletons. This sample is part of a study of CD8+ T cells in alopecia areata. The rearrangement uses TRBV29-1 and TRBJ2-1, with unresolved D. The sequence came from a human donor with alopecia areata. Sequenced here: CD4+ T cells sorted from blood, sampled at week 0. The chain's CDR3 is CSVGQDSYNEQFF. The DNA of the CDR3 is TGCAGCGTTGGGCAGGACTCCTACAATGAGCAGTTCTTC.